This T cell receptor (beta chain) was recovered during a study of blood T cell repertoires in COVID-19. Study context: There were acute and convalescent COVID-19 samples, and they came from the United States, Italy and Spain. T cells, B-cell-depleted T cells, or PBMCs supplied cDNA or gDNA.

The CDR3 loop spans 17 amino acids. Looked up from germline, CDR1 is MNHNY and CDR2 is SVGAGI (reference sequence). With 5 bases clipped from V and 7 bases from J, the junction kept 15 bases outside the gene matches. Methods used by the authors: Counts of nucleated cells, estimated from reference gene primer amplification, were obtained. Sequenced by immunoSEQ multiplex PCR; TCRdb stores in-frame clones only, minus some. For V, J and clone size, that table is used; D and trimming come from the DNA. The data hold 120,000 or so clones, with more than 70% observed a single time. The material sequenced was peripheral blood. The genes are TRBV6-6 and TRBJ2-7; TRBD1 aligns across 12 bases. This TCR was sampled from a human donor in a cohort sampled during active COVID-19. CDR3 residues: CASSRPGWGQGAGEQYF. CDR3 bases: TGTGCCAGCAGTCGACCAGGATGGGGACAGGGGGCGGGGGAGCAGTACTTC.